This T cell receptor beta chain originates from a study of T cell repertoires in cytomegalovirus infection. For the study at large: CMV infection plus the matching HLA type was flagged by public TCR beta signatures. Study-wide results and limits: The ex vivo response showed dominance by HLA-C-restricted CMV-specific TCR beta clonotypes. The cumulative frequency of public TCR beta families identified carriers of CMV plus the relevant HLA.

TCRdb independently ran MiXCR on the reads; one entry per CDR3 protein. The table records roughly 630,000 distinct CDR3 sequences, 20% to 30% of them present only once. This clonotype was detected ten times or more. The target antigen is unknown. From germline, CDR1 is SGHTA and CDR2 FQGNSA. The CDR3 runs to 12 residues. Trimming removed 3 bases at V and 7 bases at J, with 9 bases between. V and J are TRBV7-2 and TRBJ1-2; D may be TRBD1 (5 bases). The TCR was taken from a human donor in good health (CMV status not recorded). Some clones in this sample may be carry-over from other donors' samples. Sequencing used CD8+ T cells from PBMCs. The CDR3 sequence is CASSLPGGGYTF. In DNA form, the CDR3 reads TGTGCCAGCAGCTTGCCTGGGGGTGGCTACACCTTC.